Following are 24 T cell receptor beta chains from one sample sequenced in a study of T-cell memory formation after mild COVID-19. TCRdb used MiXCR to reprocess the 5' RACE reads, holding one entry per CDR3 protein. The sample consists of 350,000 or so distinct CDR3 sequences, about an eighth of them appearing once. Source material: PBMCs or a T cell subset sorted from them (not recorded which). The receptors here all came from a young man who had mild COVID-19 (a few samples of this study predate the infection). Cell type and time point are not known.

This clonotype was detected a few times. In DNA, the CDR3 is TGCAGTGCTAGGGACCGGGTGTCGGCCGGGGAGCTGTTTTTT. This translates into CSARDRVSAGELFF. The chain carries TRBV20-1 and TRBJ2-2; D not certain. Trimming removed 3 bases from V and 6 bases from J, with 14 bases in between. The CDR3 has 14 residues. The germline V gene has CDR1 DFQATT and CDR2 SNEGSKA (reference sequence).

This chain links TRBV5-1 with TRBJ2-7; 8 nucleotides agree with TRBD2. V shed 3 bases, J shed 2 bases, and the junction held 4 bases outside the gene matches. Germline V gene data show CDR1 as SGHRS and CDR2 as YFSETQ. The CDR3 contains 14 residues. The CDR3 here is CASSSAGGAYEQYF. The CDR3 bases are TGCGCCAGCAGCTCTGCGGGAGGAGCCTACGAGCAGTACTTC. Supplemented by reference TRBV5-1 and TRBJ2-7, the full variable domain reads KAGVTQTPRYLIKTRGQQVTLSCSPISGHRSVSWYQQTPGQGLQFLFEYFSETQRNKGNFPGRFSGRQFSNSRSEMNVSTLELGDSALYLCASSSAGGAYEQYFGPGTRLTVT.

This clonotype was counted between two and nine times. For the CDR3, the DNA is TGTGCCAGCAGCAAGGGACTAGCTGAGACCCAGTACTTC. Protein product: CASSKGLAETQYF. The J gene is TRBJ2-5, the V gene TRBV11-3; 9 positions agree with TRBD2. V was clipped by 5 bases and J by 5 bases; unmatched bases: 3. The germline V gene has CDR1 SGHNT and CDR2 YENEEA. This CDR3 has 13 amino acids.

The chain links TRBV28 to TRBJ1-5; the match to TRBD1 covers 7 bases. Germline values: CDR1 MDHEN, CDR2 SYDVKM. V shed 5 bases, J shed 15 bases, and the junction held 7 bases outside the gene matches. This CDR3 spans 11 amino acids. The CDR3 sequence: CASSGDRERHF. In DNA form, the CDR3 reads TGTGCCAGCAGTGGTGACAGGGAAAGGCATTTT.

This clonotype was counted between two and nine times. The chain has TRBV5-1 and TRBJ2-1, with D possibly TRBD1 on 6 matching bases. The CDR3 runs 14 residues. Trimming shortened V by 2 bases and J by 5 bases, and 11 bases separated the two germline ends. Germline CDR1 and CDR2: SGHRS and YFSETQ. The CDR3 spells CASSLQGEDNEQFF. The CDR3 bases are TGCGCCAGCAGCTTACAGGGAGAAGACAATGAGCAGTTCTTC.

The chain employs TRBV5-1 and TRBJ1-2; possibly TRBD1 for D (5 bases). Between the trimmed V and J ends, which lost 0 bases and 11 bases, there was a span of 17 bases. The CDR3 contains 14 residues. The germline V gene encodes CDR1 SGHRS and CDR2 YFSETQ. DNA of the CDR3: TGCGCCAGCAGCTTGGATGAGGCCCCGAGGGGATACACCTTC. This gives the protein CASSLDEAPRGYTF.

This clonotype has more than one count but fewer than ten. The CDR3 here is CGGAGGNTEAFF. CDR3 sequence (DNA): TGTGGGGGTGCAGGGGGGAACACTGAAGCTTTCTTT. The chain is built from TRBV30 and TRBJ1-1; 7 bases agree with TRBD1. The V gene's germline CDR1 is GTSNPN and CDR2 SVGIG (reference sequence). The CDR3 covers 12 residues.

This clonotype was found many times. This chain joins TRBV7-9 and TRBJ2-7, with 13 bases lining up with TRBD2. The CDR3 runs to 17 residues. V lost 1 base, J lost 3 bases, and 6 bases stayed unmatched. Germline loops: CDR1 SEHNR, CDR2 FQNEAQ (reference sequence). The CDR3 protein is CASSLGRGTSGVYEQYV. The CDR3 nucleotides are TGTGCCAGCAGCTTAGGTCGCGGGACTAGCGGGGTCTACGAGCAGTACGTC.

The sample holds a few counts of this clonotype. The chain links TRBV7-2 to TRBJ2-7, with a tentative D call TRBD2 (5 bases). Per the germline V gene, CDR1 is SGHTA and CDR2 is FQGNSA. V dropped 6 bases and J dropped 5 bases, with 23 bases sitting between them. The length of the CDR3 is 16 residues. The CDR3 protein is CASRAAGEVRLNEQYF. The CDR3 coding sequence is TGTGCCAGCAGAGCGGCGGGTGAGGTACGGTTAAACGAGCAGTACTTC.

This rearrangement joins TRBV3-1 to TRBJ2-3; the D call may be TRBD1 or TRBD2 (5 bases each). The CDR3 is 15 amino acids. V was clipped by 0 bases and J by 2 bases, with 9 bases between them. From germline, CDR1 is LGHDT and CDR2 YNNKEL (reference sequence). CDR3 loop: CASSQDGTDTDTQYF. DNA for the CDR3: TGTGCCAGCAGCCAAGATGGGACCGACACAGATACGCAGTATTTT.

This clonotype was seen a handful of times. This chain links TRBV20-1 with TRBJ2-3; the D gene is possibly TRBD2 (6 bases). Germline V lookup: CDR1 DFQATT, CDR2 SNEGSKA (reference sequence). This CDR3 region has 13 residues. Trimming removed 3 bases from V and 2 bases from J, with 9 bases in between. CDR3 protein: CSASRRDTDTQYF. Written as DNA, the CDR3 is TGCAGTGCTAGTAGGAGGGACACAGATACGCAGTATTTT.

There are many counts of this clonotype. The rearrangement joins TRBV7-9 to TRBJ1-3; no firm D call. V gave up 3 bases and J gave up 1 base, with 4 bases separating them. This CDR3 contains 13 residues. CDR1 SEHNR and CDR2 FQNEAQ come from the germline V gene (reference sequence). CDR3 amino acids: CASSFGSGNTIYF. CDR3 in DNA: TGTGCCAGCAGCTTCGGGTCTGGAAACACCATATATTTT.

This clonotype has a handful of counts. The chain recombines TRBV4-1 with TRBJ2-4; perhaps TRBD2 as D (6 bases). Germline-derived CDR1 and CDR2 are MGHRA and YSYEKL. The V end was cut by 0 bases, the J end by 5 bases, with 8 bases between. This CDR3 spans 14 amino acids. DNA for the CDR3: TGCGCCAGCAGCCAAGATTGGGGGGAAAACATTCAGTACTTC. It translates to CASSQDWGENIQYF.

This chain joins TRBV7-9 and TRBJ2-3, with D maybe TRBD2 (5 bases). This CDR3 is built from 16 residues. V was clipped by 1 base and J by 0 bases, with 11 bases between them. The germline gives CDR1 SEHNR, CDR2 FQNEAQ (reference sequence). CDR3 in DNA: TGTGCCAGCAGCTTAGGAGCAGCGGCAAGCACAGATACGCAGTATTTT. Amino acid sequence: CASSLGAAASTDTQYF.

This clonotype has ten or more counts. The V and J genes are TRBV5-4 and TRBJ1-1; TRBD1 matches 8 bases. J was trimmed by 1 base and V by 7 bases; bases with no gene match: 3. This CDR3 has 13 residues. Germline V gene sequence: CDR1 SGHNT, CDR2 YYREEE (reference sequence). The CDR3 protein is CASLGQANTEAFF. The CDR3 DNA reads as TGTGCCAGCTTGGGACAGGCGAACACTGAAGCTTTCTTT.

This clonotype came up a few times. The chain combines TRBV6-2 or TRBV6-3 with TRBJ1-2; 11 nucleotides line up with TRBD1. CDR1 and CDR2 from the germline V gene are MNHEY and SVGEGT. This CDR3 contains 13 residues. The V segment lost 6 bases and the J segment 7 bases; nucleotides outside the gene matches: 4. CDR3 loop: CASSRTGGFGYTF. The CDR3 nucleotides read TGTGCCAGCAGCCGGACAGGGGGCTTTGGCTACACCTTC.

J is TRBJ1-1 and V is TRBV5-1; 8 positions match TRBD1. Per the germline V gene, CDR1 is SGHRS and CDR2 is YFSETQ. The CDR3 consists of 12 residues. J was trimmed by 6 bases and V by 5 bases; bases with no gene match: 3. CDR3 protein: CASRSGQAEAFF. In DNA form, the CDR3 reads TGCGCCAGCAGATCGGGACAGGCTGAAGCTTTCTTT.

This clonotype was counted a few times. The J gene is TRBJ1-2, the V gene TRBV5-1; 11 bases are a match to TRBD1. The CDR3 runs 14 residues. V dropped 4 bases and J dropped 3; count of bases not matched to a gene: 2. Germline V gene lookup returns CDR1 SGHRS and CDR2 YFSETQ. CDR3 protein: CASSGGQGDYGYTF. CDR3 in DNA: TGCGCCAGCAGCGGGGGACAGGGGGACTATGGCTACACCTTC. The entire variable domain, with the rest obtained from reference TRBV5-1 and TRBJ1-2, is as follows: KAGVTQTPRYLIKTRGQQVTLSCSPISGHRSVSWYQQTPGQGLQFLFEYFSETQRNKGNFPGRFSGRQFSNSRSEMNVSTLELGDSALYLCASSGGQGDYGYTFGSGTRLTVV.

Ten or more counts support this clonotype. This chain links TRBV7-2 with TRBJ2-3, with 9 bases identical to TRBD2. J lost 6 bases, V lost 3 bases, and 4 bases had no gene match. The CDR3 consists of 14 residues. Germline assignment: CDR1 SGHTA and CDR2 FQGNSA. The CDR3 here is CASSFSGGPDTQYF. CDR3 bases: TGTGCCAGCAGCTTTAGCGGGGGCCCCGATACGCAGTATTTT.

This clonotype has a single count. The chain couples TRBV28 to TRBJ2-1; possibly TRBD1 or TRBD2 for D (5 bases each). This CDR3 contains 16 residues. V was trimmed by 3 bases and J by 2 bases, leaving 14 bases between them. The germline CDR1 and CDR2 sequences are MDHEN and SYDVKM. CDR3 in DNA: TGTGCCAGCAGTTTTGGATCTCGGGGACCCTACAATGAGCAGTTCTTC. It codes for CASSFGSRGPYNEQFF.

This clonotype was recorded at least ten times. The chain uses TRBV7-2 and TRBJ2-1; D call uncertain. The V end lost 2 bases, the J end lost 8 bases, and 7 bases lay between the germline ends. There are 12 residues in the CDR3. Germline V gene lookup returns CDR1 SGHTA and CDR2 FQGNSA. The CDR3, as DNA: TGTGCCAGCAGCTTATTTGGGTATGAGCAGTTCTTC. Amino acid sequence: CASSLFGYEQFF. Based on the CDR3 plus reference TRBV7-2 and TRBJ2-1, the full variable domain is GAGVSQSPSNKVTEKGKDVELRCDPISGHTALYWYRQSLGQGLEFLIYFQGNSAPDKSGLPSDRFSAERTGGSVSTLTIQRTQQEDSAVYLCASSLFGYEQFFGPGTRLTVL.

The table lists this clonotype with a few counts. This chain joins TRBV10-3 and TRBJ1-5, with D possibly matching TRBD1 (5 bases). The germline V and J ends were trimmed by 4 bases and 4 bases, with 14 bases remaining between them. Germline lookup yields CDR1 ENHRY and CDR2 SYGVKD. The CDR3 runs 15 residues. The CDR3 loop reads CAISGGGAGNQPQHF. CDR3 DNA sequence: TGTGCCATCAGTGGGGGCGGAGCCGGTAATCAGCCCCAGCATTTT.

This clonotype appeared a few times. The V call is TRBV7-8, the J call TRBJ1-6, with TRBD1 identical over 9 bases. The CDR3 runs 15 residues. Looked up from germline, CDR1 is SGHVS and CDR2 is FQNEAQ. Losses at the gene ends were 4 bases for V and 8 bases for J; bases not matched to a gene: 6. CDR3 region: CASSSGTGSYSPLHF. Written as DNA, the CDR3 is TGTGCCAGCAGCTCCGGGACAGGGTCGTATTCACCCCTCCACTTT.

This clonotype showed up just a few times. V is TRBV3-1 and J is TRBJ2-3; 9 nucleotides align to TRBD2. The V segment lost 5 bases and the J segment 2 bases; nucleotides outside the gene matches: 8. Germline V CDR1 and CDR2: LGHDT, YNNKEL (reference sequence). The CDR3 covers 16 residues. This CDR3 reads CASSEKRGVFTDTQYF. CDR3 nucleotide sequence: TGTGCCAGCAGCGAGAAGCGGGGGGTATTCACAGATACGCAGTATTTT.